The subject of this entry is one T cell receptor (beta chain). This sample was taken from a study of lymphopenia after photon versus proton radiotherapy. V was trimmed by 2 bases and J by 2 bases, leaving 10 bases between them. Germline CDR1 MNHNS, CDR2 SASEGT. The CDR3 contains 15 residues. TCRdb's table, derived via immunoSEQ multiplex PCR, lists solely in-frame clones and lacks some. In the table there are roughly 15,000 clones, around 84% of which are singletons. The chain has TRBV6-1 and TRBJ1-5, with no clear D. The sequences come from peripheral blood, collected from a patient treated with proton-based radiotherapy. This receptor was obtained from a man in his 70s with pancreatic cancer. This CDR3 is CASSELGLGNQPQHF. The CDR3 coding sequence is TGTGCCAGCAGTGAACTTGGACTTGGCAATCAGCCCCAGCATTTT.